Below, 22 T cell receptor beta chains from the same sample are listed, as sequenced in a study of blood T cell repertoires in COVID-19. The method was immunoSEQ multiplex PCR; TCRdb's version includes in-frame clones alone and lacks a portion of them. Here the sample spans about 210,000 clones, around 82% being singletons. Sequenced sample: peripheral blood. The receptors stem from a woman in her thirties or forties with acute or convalescent COVID-19.

In this sample, this clone turned up once. V gene TRBV25-1 combines with J gene TRBJ2-3; D uncertain. V was trimmed by 1 base and J by 3 bases, leaving 2 bases between them. The CDR3 length is 12 residues. The germline CDR1 and CDR2 sequences are MGHDK and SYGVNS. The CDR3 DNA sequence: TGTGCCAGCAGTGAATCTACAGATACGCAGTATTTT. Protein sequence: CASSESTDTQYF.

With regard to this clone: The DNA is omitted, as the CDR3 cannot be located on it reliably, and the CDR3 follows TCRdb's listing. CDR3 sequence: CASGLGMGLAGDNEQFF. The gene calls are TRBV12-5 and TRBJ2-1; the table assigns TRBD2, which was not confirmed against the DNA. The CDR3 is 17 residues long, ends included. Germline V lookup: CDR1 LGHNT, CDR2 FRNRAP.

This chain joins TRBV27 and TRBJ2-1; 8 bases agree with TRBD1. This CDR3 region has 14 residues. Germline lookup yields CDR1 MNHEY and CDR2 SMNVEV (reference sequence). J lost 2 bases, V lost 6 bases, and 3 bases had no gene match. Written as DNA, the CDR3 is TGTGCCAGCAGCGGACAGGGACCCTACAATGAGCAGTTCTTC. Translation gives CASSGQGPYNEQFF.

CDR3 sequence reads: CASSLLGLLANNEQFF. Written as DNA, the CDR3 is TGTGCCAGCAGTTTATTGGGCCTTCTAGCGAACAATGAGCAGTTCTTC. J is TRBJ2-1 and V is TRBV27; tentative D call: TRBD2 (6 bases). This CDR3 has 16 amino acids. Trimming stripped 1 base from V and 5 bases from J, with 15 bases between. Germline V gene lookup returns CDR1 MNHEY and CDR2 SMNVEV (reference sequence).

The chain joins TRBV30 to TRBJ2-3, with a possible D match to TRBD1 (6 bases). Germline CDR1 and CDR2: GTSNPN and SVGIG (reference sequence). CDR3 length: 16 residues. V was shortened by 1 base and J by 2 bases, with 16 bases between the two germline ends. The CDR3 region has the DNA TGTGCCTGGAGTGGCTCCAGACAGGAGTTCACAGATACGCAGTATTTT. Translating it yields CAWSGSRQEFTDTQYF. Supplemented by reference TRBV30 and TRBJ2-3, the full variable domain reads SQTIHQWPATLVQPVGSPLSLECTVEGTSNPNLYWYRQAAGRGLQLLFYSVGIGQISSEVPQNLSASRPQDRQFILSSKKLLLSDSGFYLCAWSGSRQEFTDTQYFGPGTRLTVL.

This clone has just one count. The chain employs TRBV6-6 and TRBJ1-2; weak D call: TRBD1 (6 bases). Trimming took 7 bases from V and 7 from J, leaving 19 bases between them. Germline CDR1 MNHNY, CDR2 SVGAGI (reference sequence). The CDR3 totals 14 residues. The CDR3 DNA follows: TGTGCCAGCATTGAGGGGCTGGGGGGGCGTGGCTACACCTTC. Translating it yields CASIEGLGGRGYTF.

This rearrangement joins TRBV9 to TRBJ2-1; D call uncertain. There are 15 residues in the CDR3. Trimming pared 2 bases from V and 0 bases from J, leaving 9 bases between. The germline CDR1 and CDR2 sequences are SGDLS and YYNGEE. CDR3 bases: TGTGCCAGCAGCGTTGGTAGTGACTCCTACAATGAGCAGTTCTTC. Amino acid sequence: CASSVGSDSYNEQFF.

This chain connects TRBV5-1 to TRBJ2-1, with D maybe TRBD1 (6 bases). The CDR3 totals 15 residues. In germline, CDR1 is SGHRS, CDR2 YFSETQ. V shed 0 bases and J shed 7 bases, with 14 bases lying between them. CDR3 sequence reads: CASSLVRGSANEQFF. The CDR3 coding sequence is TGCGCCAGCAGCTTGGTAAGGGGGTCCGCTAATGAGCAGTTCTTC.

The chain couples TRBV7-9 to TRBJ2-1, with 7 bases identical to TRBD2. V dropped 3 bases and J dropped 2; count of bases not matched to a gene: 1. From germline, CDR1 is SEHNR and CDR2 FQNEAQ (reference sequence). The CDR3 is 14 residues long. The CDR3 sequence is CASSLGGPYNEQFF. DNA of the CDR3: TGTGCCAGCAGCTTGGGAGGGCCCTACAATGAGCAGTTCTTC.

This sequence joins TRBV27 and TRBJ2-7, with 11 bases that match TRBD1. Germline V CDR1 and CDR2: MNHEY, SMNVEV (reference sequence). This CDR3 contains 15 residues. Trimming cost V 6 bases and J 3 bases; bases outside gene matches: 7. The CDR3 sequence is CASRSGTGGYYEQYF. In DNA form, the CDR3 reads TGTGCCAGCAGGTCTGGGACAGGGGGGTACTACGAGCAGTACTTC.

The chain carries TRBV7-6 and TRBJ2-3, with D hard to call. Between the trimmed V and J ends, which lost 0 bases and 0 bases, there was a span of 10 bases. The CDR3 has 16 amino acids. Germline V gives CDR1 SGHVS, CDR2 FNYEAQ. The CDR3 loop is CASSLAVGGSTDTQYF. The CDR3 nucleotides are TGTGCCAGCAGCTTAGCCGTAGGCGGTAGCACAGATACGCAGTATTTT.

J is TRBJ1-5 and V is TRBV12-5; D perhaps matches TRBD1 (5 bases). CDR3 size: 14 residues. Germline V gene data show CDR1 as LGHNT and CDR2 as FRNRAP. Trimming took 6 bases from V and 7 from J, leaving 16 bases between them. The CDR3 bases are TGTGCTAGTGGCGAACAACCGACAGTCCAGCCCCAGCATTTT. It translates to CASGEQPTVQPQHF.

This chain uses TRBV13 with TRBJ2-3; 7 bases are shared with TRBD1. The CDR3 length is 15 residues. With 3 bases clipped from V and 2 bases from J, the junction kept 5 bases outside the gene matches. The germline V gene has CDR1 PRHDT and CDR2 FYEKMQ (reference sequence). CDR3 coding DNA: TGTGCCAGCAGCTTGACAGGGCTACTCACAGATACGCAGTATTTT. Amino acid sequence: CASSLTGLLTDTQYF. The entire variable domain, with the rest obtained from reference TRBV13 and TRBJ2-3, is as follows: AAGVIQSPRHLIKEKRETATLKCYPIPRHDTVYWYQQGPGQDPQFLISFYEKMQSDKGSIPDRFSAQQFSDYHSELNMSSLELGDSALYFCASSLTGLLTDTQYFGPGTRLTVL.

The rearrangement uses TRBV7-2 and TRBJ2-6; D call uncertain. V lost 5 bases to trimming and J lost 3 bases, with 5 bases between them. The germline gives CDR1 SGHTA, CDR2 FQGNSA. CDR3 length equals 13 residues. The CDR3 coding sequence is TGTGCCAGCAGCGGCTTTGGGGCCAACGTCCTGACTTTC. This translates into CASSGFGANVLTF. Filled out from reference TRBV7-2 and TRBJ2-6, the complete variable domain reads GAGVSQSPSNKVTEKGKDVELRCDPISGHTALYWYRQSLGQGLEFLIYFQGNSAPDKSGLPSDRFSAERTGGSVSTLTIQRTQQEDSAVYLCASSGFGANVLTFGAGSRLTVL.

The chain is built from TRBV5-5 and TRBJ2-7; the D gene is possibly TRBD2 (5 bases). Germline CDR1 reads SGHKS; CDR2 reads YYEKEE (reference sequence). V dropped 0 bases and J dropped 2 bases, with 18 bases sitting between them. CDR3 length equals 17 residues. CDR3 in DNA: TGTGCCAGCAGCTTGGGACTAACTTCGGGCCTAGCCTACGAGCAGTACTTC. Its translation: CASSLGLTSGLAYEQYF.

This clone was detected only once. The chain joins TRBV10-2 to TRBJ2-7, with 8 bases identical to TRBD2. In germline, CDR1 is WSHSY, CDR2 SAAADI. V was clipped by 0 bases and J by 4 bases; unmatched bases: 5. The CDR3 runs 15 residues. The CDR3 DNA follows: TGCGCCAGCAGTGAGTCCCCGGGGGGGAGATACGAGCAGTACTTC. This translates into CASSESPGGRYEQYF.

This sequence joins TRBV5-6 and TRBJ1-4; weak D call: TRBD1 (6 bases). This CDR3 has 14 residues. Looked up from germline, CDR1 is SGHDT and CDR2 is YYEEEE. Trimming removed 6 bases from V and 1 base from J, with 10 bases in between. CDR3 amino acids: CASKTRGTNEKLFF. The CDR3 region has the DNA TGTGCCAGCAAGACCAGGGGAACTAATGAAAAACTGTTTTTT.

J is TRBJ2-6 and V is TRBV21-1; no check of the table's D call, TRBD1, against the DNA was made. TRBV21-1 is a listed pseudogene. The CDR3 spans 18 residues. CDR3 DNA: TGTGCCAGCACCCAAAGCGACAGGGGATCAACTGGGGCCAACGTCCTGACTTTC. This translates into CASTQSDRGSTGANVLTF.

J is TRBJ2-7 and V is TRBV7-8; D is perhaps TRBD1 (5 bases). Germline CDR1 and CDR2: SGHVS and FQNEAQ. The CDR3 sequence is 16 residues long. Trimming cost V 1 base and J 4 bases, with 17 bases left between them. In DNA, the CDR3 is TGTGCCAGCAGCTTAGGCCAGGGTGTGGGTAGATACGAGCAGTACTTC. It is translated as CASSLGQGVGRYEQYF.

The V gene is TRBV3-1 (or the pseudogene TRBV3-2), the J gene TRBJ2-7; 14 bases map to TRBD2. This CDR3 spans 14 amino acids. The germline CDR1 and CDR2 sequences are LGHDT and YNNKEL (reference sequence). The V and J ends lost 6 bases and 4 bases, in that order; junction bases with no gene match: 2. The CDR3 nucleotides are TGTGCCAGCAGGGGGACTAGCGGGGGTTACGAGCAGTACTTC. Amino acid sequence: CASRGTSGGYEQYF.

This sequence joins TRBV7-6 and TRBJ2-1, with 8 positions matching TRBD1. Per germline, CDR1 SGHVS and CDR2 FNYEAQ. This CDR3 has 16 amino acids. V lost 5 bases, J lost 2 bases, and 8 bases stayed unmatched. DNA of the CDR3: TGTGCCAGCAGCCCAAACGGACAGGGAACCTACAATGAGCAGTTCTTC. Protein: CASSPNGQGTYNEQFF.

The chain employs TRBV25-1 and TRBJ1-3; D is possibly TRBD1 (6 bases). The ends were cut back, 10 bases at V and 2 bases at J, with 18 bases in the middle. Germline-derived CDR1 and CDR2 are MGHDK and SYGVNS. The length of the CDR3 is 15 residues. The CDR3 coding sequence is TGTGCCACCTCCACTTCGGGGGGCACTGGAAACACCATATATTTT. Translating gives CATSTSGGTGNTIYF.